The 7 T cell receptor beta chains reported below all come from one sample, sequenced in a study of blood T cell repertoires in COVID-19. Some clones are missing from TCRdb's copy, which holds only in-frame ones; the method was immunoSEQ multiplex PCR. The sample includes roughly 67,000 clones, less than 90% of them seen just once. Sequenced sample: peripheral blood. The receptors stem from a man over 45 with active COVID-19.

The chain couples TRBV5-6 to TRBJ1-1; 9 positions match TRBD1. The junction had 4 bases not matched to a gene; V was cut back by 1 base and J by 6 bases. Germline CDR1 is SGHDT and CDR2 is YYEEEE. The CDR3 totals 14 residues. The CDR3 region is CASSLRDRVPEAFF. The CDR3 coding sequence is TGTGCCAGCAGCTTGCGGGACAGGGTCCCTGAAGCTTTCTTT.

This CDR3 reads CASSLQGAGTGELFF. The CDR3 DNA sequence: TGTGCCAGCAGCTTACAGGGGGCAGGGACCGGGGAGCTGTTTTTT. The V and J genes are TRBV11-3 and TRBJ2-2, with 8 bases aligning to TRBD1. This CDR3 contains 15 residues. V lost 2 bases and J lost 5; bases outside the gene matches: 4. The germline V gene has CDR1 SGHNT and CDR2 YENEEA.

The chain recombines TRBV18 with TRBJ1-3; D is unclear. The CDR3 runs to 14 residues. Per the germline V gene, CDR1 is KGHSH and CDR2 is LQKENI. Trimming stripped 5 bases from V and 0 bases from J, with 8 bases between. This chain's CDR3 is CASSGLRSGNTIYF. The CDR3 region has the DNA TGTGCCAGCTCAGGCCTCCGCTCTGGAAACACCATATATTTT.

J is TRBJ2-7 and V is TRBV5-1, with TRBD1 identical over 12 bases. The germline V gene has CDR1 SGHRS and CDR2 YFSETQ. V shed 2 bases, J shed 4 bases, and the junction held 4 bases outside the gene matches. This CDR3 spans 15 amino acids. CDR3 sequence: CASSLGTGGKYEQYF. The CDR3 nucleotides read TGCGCCAGCAGCTTAGGGACAGGGGGCAAGTACGAGCAGTACTTC.

Of note for this clone: The junction shows a germline mismatch at one end, possibly a read error. V gene TRBV6-6 combines with J gene TRBJ2-7; D is possibly TRBD2 (5 bases). The CDR3 has 12 residues. CDR1 and CDR2 from the germline V gene are MNHNY and SVGAGI (reference sequence). DNA of the CDR3: TGTGCCAGCAGTTACTCGAGGGATCGGGCTAACTTC. It yields the protein CASSYSRDRANF.

The DNA for the CDR3 is TGTGCCAGCAGCTGGAAGACAGGGGGAACCGGGGAGCTGTTTTTT. Protein sequence: CASSWKTGGTGELFF. The chain combines TRBV5-4 with TRBJ2-2; 9 bases line up with TRBD1. This CDR3 contains 15 residues. The ends lost 3 bases at V and 5 bases at J; junction bases unmatched: 5. Germline V CDR1 and CDR2: SGHNT, YYREEE (reference sequence).

The chain couples TRBV7-9 to TRBJ2-7, with D possibly being TRBD1 (6 bases). CDR1 is SEHNR and CDR2 is FQNEAQ in the germline V gene (reference sequence). This CDR3 spans 15 amino acids. Trimming shortened V by 5 bases and J by 0 bases, and 14 bases separated the two germline ends. The CDR3 sequence is CASSPRDMSSYEQYF. The DNA for the CDR3 is TGTGCCAGCAGCCCTCGGGACATGAGCTCCTACGAGCAGTACTTC.